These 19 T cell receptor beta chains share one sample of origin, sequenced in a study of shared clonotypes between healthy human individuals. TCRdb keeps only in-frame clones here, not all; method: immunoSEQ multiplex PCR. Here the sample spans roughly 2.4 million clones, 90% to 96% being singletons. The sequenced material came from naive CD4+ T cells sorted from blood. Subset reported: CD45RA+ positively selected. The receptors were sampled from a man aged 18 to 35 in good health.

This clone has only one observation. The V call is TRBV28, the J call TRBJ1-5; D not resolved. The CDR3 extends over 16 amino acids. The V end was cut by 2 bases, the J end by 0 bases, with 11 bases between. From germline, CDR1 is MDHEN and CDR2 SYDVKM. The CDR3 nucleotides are TGTGCCAGCAGTTTAAGGACTGATGGTAGCAATCAGCCCCAGCATTTT. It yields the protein CASSLRTDGSNQPQHF.

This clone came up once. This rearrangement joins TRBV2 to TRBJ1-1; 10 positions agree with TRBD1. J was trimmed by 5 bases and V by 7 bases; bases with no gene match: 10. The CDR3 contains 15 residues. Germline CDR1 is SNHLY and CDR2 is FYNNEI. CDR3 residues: CASIKRTGGMTEAFF. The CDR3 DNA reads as TGTGCCAGCATCAAACGGACAGGGGGAATGACTGAAGCTTTCTTT.

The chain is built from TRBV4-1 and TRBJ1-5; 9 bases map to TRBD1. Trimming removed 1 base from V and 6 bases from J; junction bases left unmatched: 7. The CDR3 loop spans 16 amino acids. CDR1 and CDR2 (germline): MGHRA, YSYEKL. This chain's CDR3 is CASSQALDRGGQPQHF. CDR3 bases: TGCGCCAGCAGCCAAGCACTGGACAGGGGTGGTCAGCCCCAGCATTTT.

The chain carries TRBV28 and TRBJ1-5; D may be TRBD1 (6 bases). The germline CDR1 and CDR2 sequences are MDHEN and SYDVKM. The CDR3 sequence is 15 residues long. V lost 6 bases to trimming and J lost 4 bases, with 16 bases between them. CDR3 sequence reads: CASRHSDRGNQPQHF. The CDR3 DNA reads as TGTGCCAGCAGACATTCGGACAGAGGGAATCAGCCCCAGCATTTT.

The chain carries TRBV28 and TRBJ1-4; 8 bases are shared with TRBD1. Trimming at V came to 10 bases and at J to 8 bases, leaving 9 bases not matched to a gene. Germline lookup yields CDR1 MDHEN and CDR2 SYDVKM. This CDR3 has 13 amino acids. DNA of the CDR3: TGTGCCACCCGACAGGGGATCGGGGAAAAACTGTTTTTT. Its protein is CATRQGIGEKLFF.

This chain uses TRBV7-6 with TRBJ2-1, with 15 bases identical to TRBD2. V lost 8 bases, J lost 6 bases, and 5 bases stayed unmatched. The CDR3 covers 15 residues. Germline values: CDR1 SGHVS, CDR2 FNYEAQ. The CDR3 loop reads CASQGLAGGINEQFF. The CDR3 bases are TGTGCCAGCCAGGGACTAGCGGGGGGTATCAATGAGCAGTTCTTC.

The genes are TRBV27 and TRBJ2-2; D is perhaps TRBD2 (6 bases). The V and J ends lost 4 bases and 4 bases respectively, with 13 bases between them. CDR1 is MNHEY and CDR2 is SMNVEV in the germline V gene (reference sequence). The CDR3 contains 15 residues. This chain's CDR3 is CASSSAGRVTGELFF. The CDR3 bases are TGTGCCAGCAGTTCGGCGGGGCGGGTCACCGGGGAGCTGTTTTTT.

The CDR3 DNA is TGCGCCAGCAGCTTGGGGCAGGGGTATGAGCAGTTCTTC. Encoded protein: CASSLGQGYEQFF. J is TRBJ2-1 and V is TRBV5-1; TRBD1 might be the D (6 bases). V was trimmed by 0 bases and J by 8 bases, leaving 9 bases between them. Germline CDR1 is SGHRS and CDR2 is YFSETQ. The CDR3 contains 13 residues.

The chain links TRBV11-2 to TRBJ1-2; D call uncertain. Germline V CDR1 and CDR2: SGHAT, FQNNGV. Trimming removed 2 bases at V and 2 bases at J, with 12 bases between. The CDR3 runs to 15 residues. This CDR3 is CASSLNFRPNYGYTF. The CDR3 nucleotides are TGTGCCAGCAGCTTAAATTTCAGGCCCAACTATGGCTACACCTTC.

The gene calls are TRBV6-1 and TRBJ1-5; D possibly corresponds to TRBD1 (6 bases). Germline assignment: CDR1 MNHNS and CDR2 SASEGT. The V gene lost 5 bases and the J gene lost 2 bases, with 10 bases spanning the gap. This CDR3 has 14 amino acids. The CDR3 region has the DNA TGTGCCAGCAGTACAGGGCAGGGCAATCAGCCCCAGCATTTT. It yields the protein CASSTGQGNQPQHF.

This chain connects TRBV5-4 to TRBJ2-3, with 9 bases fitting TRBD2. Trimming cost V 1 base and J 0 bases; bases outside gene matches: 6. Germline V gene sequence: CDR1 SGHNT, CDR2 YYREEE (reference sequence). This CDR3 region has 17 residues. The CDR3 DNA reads TGTGCCAGCAGCTTGTGGTCTAGCGGGGTTAGCACAGATACGCAGTATTTT. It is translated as CASSLWSSGVSTDTQYF. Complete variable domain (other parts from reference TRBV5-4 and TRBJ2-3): ETGVTQSPTHLIKTRGQQVTLRCSSQSGHNTVSWYQQALGQGPQFIFQYYREEENGRGNFPPRFSGLQFPNYSSELNVNALELDDSALYLCASSLWSSGVSTDTQYFGPGTRLTVL.

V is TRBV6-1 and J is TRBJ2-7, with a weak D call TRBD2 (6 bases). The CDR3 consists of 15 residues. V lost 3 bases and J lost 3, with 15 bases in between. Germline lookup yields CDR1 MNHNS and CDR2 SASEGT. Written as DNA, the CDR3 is TGTGCCAGCAGTGAGGGCGGGGTCCTATACTACGAGCAGTACTTC. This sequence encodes CASSEGGVLYYEQYF.

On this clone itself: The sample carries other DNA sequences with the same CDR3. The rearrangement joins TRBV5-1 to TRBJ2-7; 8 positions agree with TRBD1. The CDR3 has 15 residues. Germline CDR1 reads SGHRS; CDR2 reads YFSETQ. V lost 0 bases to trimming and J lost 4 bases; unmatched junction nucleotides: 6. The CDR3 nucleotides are TGCGCCAGCAGCTTGGGGGGGACAGGCGCTTACGAGCAGTACTTC. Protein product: CASSLGGTGAYEQYF. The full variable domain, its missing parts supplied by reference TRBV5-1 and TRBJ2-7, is KAGVTQTPRYLIKTRGQQVTLSCSPISGHRSVSWYQQTPGQGLQFLFEYFSETQRNKGNFPGRFSGRQFSNSRSEMNVSTLELGDSALYLCASSLGGTGAYEQYFGPGTRLTVT.

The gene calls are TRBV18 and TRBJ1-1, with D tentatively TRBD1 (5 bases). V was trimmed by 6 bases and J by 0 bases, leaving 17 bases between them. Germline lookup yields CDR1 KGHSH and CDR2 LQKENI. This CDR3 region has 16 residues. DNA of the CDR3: TGTGCCAGCTCCCCGTTCGGGGGGGGATTGAACACTGAAGCTTTCTTT. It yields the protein CASSPFGGGLNTEAFF.

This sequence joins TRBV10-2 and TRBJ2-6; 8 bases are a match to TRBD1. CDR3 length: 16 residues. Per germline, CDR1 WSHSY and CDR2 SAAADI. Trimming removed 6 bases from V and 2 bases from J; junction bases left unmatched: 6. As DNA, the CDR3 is TGCGCCAGCAGCTCGGACAGGGCACCTGGGGCCAACGTCCTGACTTTC. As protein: CASSSDRAPGANVLTF.

This CDR3 reads CASSFYRDSGYTF. CDR3 DNA: TGTGCCAGCAGTTTTTACAGGGACAGTGGCTACACCTTC. The chain uses TRBV27 and TRBJ1-2, with 7 nucleotides matching TRBD1. The germline gives CDR1 MNHEY, CDR2 SMNVEV (reference sequence). V shed 3 bases and J 7 bases; nucleotides not matched to a gene: 5. The CDR3 length is 13 residues.

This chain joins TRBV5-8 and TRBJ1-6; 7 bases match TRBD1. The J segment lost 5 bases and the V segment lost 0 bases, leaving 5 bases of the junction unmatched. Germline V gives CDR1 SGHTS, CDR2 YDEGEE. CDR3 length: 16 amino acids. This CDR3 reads CASSLGNRGNNSPLHF. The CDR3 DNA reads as TGTGCCAGCAGCTTGGGGAACAGGGGAAATAATTCACCCCTCCACTTT.

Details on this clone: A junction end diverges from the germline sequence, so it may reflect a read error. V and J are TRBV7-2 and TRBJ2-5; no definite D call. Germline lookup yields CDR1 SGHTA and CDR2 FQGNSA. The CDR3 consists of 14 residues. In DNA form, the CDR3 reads TGTGCCAGCAGCTTACGTTGGACCAAAGAGATCCAGTACTTC. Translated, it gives CASSLRWTKEIQYF.

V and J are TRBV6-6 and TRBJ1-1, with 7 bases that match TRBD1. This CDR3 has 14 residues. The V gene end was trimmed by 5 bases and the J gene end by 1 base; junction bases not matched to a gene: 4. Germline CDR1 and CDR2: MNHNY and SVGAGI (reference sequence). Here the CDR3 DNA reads TGTGCCAGCAGTCTTTCAGGGGGGAACACTGAAGCTTTCTTT. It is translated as CASSLSGGNTEAFF.